This TCR beta chain was profiled in a study of T cells in Graves' hyperthyroidism and ophthalmopathy. Authors of the study amplified TCR beta CDR3 regions from RNA transcripts. An initial round of RT-PCR targeting the TCR CDR3 relied on the HTBI primer set. One entry per CDR3 protein results from TCRdb running MiXCR on the multiplex PCR reads. The top ten hold 8% to 8.5% of the sample, which has about 560,000 distinct CDR3 sequences, around 42% seen once. If no ophthalmopathy progression occurred within 18 months, Graves' hyperthyroidism was stable. The study enrolled patients aged 18 to 65 with newly diagnosed hyperthyroidism of under 2 months' duration. Sequencing input: peripheral blood or thyroid tissue (not recorded which). The TCR sequence derives from a young woman with Graves' hyperthyroidism.

The CDR3 DNA sequence: TGCAGTGCTAGAGATGAGGGGAGGACTAATGAAAAACTGTTTTTT. It encodes CSARDEGRTNEKLFF. The chain employs TRBV20-1 and TRBJ1-4; TRBD1 is a possible D gene (5 bases). Per germline, CDR1 DFQATT and CDR2 SNEGSKA (reference sequence). V dropped 0 bases and J dropped 2 bases, with 10 bases sitting between them. This CDR3 region has 15 residues.